A single T cell receptor (beta chain) is shown here with its context. The target antigen is unknown. The sample belongs to a study of cytomegalovirus exposure and HLA in healthy donors. Per germline, CDR1 SGHDN and CDR2 FVKESK. This CDR3 is built from 13 residues. Deletions cut 1 base from V and 6 bases from J, with 8 bases between. Primers for the PCR totalled 60 Vbeta and 13 Jbeta. TCRdb keeps only in-frame clones here, not all; method: immunoSEQ multiplex PCR. The table lists roughly 120,000 clones, roughly 80% of them singletons. The study, taken as a whole, reports: Further analysis was carried out later, and it showed several of the most significant clusters appearing linked to common viral pathogens. When a later analysis compared HLA-associated TCR beta chains with equally common others, the HLA-associated chains turned out to be more clonally expanded and to have lower generation probabilities. Prior analysis indicated that the majority of TCR beta V segments exhibited productivity approximately 90% or approximately 30% of the time.

Specimen: PBMCs. This TCR derives from a woman aged 18-29 years in good health and CMV-seronegative. This chain joins TRBV14 and TRBJ2-3; D gene unclear. The CDR3 loop is CASSQVRRDTQYF. CDR3 DNA: TGTGCCAGCAGCCAAGTTCGTCGGGATACGCAGTATTTT.